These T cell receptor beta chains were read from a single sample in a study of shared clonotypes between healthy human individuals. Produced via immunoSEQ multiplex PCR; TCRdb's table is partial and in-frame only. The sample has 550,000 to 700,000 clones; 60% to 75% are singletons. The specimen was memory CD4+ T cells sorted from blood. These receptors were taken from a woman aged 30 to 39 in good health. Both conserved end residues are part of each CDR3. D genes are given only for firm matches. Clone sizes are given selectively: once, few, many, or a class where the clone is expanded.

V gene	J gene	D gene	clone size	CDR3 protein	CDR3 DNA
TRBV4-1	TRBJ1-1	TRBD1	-	CASSQGQGAGDTEAFF	TGCGCCAGCAGCCAAGGACAGGGGGCGGGGGACACTGAAGCTTTCTTT
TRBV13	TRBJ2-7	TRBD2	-	CASSSTGLTKESLSYEQYF	TGTGCCAGCAGCTCAACGGGACTAACAAAAGAATCCCTATCCTACGAGCAGTACTTC
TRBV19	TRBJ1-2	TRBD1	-	CASTREQGLHGYTF	TGTGCCAGCACCCGGGAACAGGGGTTACATGGCTACACCTTC
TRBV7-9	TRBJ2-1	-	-	CASSLGGANEQFF	TGTGCCAGCAGCTTAGGAGGGGCTAATGAGCAGTTCTTC
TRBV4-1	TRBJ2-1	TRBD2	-	CASRRGPSGGGDNEQFF	TGCGCCAGCAGAAGAGGGCCTAGCGGGGGCGGGGACAATGAGCAGTTCTTC
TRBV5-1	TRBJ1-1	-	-	CASSLEVGTTEAFF	TGCGCCAGCAGCTTGGAGGTGGGCACAACCGAAGCTTTCTTT
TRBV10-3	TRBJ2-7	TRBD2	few	CAISEKVAGAYEQYF	TGTGCCATCAGTGAGAAGGTAGCGGGAGCCTACGAGCAGTACTTC
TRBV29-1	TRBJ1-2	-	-	CSVDMGDYGYTF	TGCAGCGTTGACATGGGCGACTATGGCTACACCTTC
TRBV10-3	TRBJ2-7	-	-	CAISEEGWDEQYF	TGTGCCATCAGTGAGGAGGGGTGGGACGAGCAGTACTTC
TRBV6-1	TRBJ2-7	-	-	CASSEEQGRSYEQYF	TGTGCCAGCAGTGAAGAACAGGGGAGGTCCTACGAGCAGTACTTC
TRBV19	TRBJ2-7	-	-	CATTTRTGRGYEQYF	TGTGCCACCACGACTCGGACAGGGAGGGGATACGAGCAGTACTTC
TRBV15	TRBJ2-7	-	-	CATSRELALPQYEQYF	TGTGCCACCAGCAGAGAGTTGGCCTTACCCCAATACGAGCAGTACTTC
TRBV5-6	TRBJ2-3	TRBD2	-	CASSFIAGGPDTQYF	TGTGCCAGCAGCTTCATAGCGGGAGGGCCTGATACGCAGTATTTT
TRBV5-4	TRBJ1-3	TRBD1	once	CASSREQGAHSGNTIYF	TGTGCCAGCAGCCGGGAACAGGGGGCACACTCTGGAAACACCATATATTTT
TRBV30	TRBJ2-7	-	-	CAWTGSSYEQYF	TGTGCCTGGACGGGGAGCTCCTACGAGCAGTACTTC
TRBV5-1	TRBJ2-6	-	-	CASSHTLDNSGANVLTF	TGCGCCAGCAGCCACACACTTGATAACTCTGGGGCCAACGTCCTGACTTTC
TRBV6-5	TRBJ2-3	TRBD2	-	CASSSPSGRAGNTQYF	TGTGCCAGCAGTTCCCCTAGCGGGAGGGCCGGGAATACGCAGTATTTT
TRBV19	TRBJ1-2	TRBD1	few	CASSSVDRNVNYGYTF	TGTGCCAGTAGTTCCGTGGACAGGAACGTTAACTATGGCTACACCTTC
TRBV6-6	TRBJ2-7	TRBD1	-	CASSSGGTGYGEQYF	TGTGCCAGCAGTTCCGGGGGGACAGGGTACGGAGAGCAGTACTTC